The present T cell receptor (beta chain) was sequenced within a study of memory CD4+ T cells and cytomegalovirus serostatus. Single viable CD3+CD4+CD8-CD45RO+ cells were sorted as the memory CD4+ T cells. Study-wide results and limits: About 40% of the roughly 160 known CMV-associated TCRbeta sequences appeared in CD4+ memory.

Notes on this clone: Its specificity is unknown.

Method: immunoSEQ multiplex PCR; TCRdb's copy keeps in-frame clones and lacks some. The sample yields some 54,000 clones, 80% to 90% seen once. Sequenced material: memory CD4+ T cells from blood. The sequence was obtained from an adult in good health and CMV-seropositive.

The CDR3 DNA reads as TGTGCCAGCTCTTTAGGTAACGCGGGTCGACAGGACGAGCAGTACTTC. Translated: CASSLGNAGRQDEQYF. This rearrangement joins TRBV18 to TRBJ2-7, with D maybe TRBD1 (6 bases). Trimming left V 6 bases short and J 5 bases short, with 23 bases between. The CDR3 extends over 16 amino acids. CDR1 is KGHSH, CDR2 LQKENI, per germline. The full variable domain, in which reference TRBV18 and TRBJ2-7 provide the parts outside the CDR3, is NAGVMQNPRHLVRRRGQEARLRCSPMKGHSHVYWYRQLPEEGLKFMVYLQKENIIDESGMPKERFSAEFPKEGPSILRIQQVVRGDSAAYFCASSLGNAGRQDEQYFGPGTRLTVT.